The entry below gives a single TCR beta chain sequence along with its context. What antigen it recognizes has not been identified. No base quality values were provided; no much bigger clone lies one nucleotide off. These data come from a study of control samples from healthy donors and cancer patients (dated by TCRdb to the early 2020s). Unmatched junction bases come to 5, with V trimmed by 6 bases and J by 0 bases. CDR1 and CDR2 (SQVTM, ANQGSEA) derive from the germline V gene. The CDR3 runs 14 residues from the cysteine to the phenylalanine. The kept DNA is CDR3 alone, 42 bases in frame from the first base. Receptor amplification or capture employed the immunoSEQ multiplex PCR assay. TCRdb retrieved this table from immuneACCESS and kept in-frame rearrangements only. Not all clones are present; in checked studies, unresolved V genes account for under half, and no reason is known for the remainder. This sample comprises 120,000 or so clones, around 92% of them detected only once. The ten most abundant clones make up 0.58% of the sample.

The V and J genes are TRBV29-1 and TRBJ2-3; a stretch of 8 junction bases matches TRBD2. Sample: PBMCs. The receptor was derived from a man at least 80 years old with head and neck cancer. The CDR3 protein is CSVTSGSSTDTQYF. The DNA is TGCAGCGTAACTAGCGGAAGTAGCACAGATACGCAGTATTTT.